These 10 T cell receptor beta chains share one sample of origin, sequenced in a study of shared clonotypes between healthy human individuals. Assay: immunoSEQ multiplex PCR; the TCRdb copy retains only in-frame clones and omits some. The table records 1.6 million or so clones, roughly 98.5% of them present only once. The sequencing sample was made of naive CD4+ T cells sorted from blood. Noted subset: CD45RA+ positively selected. The receptors were gathered from a man under 40 in good health.

This sequence joins TRBV7-8 and TRBJ1-1; a weak D match, TRBD1 (6 bases). The CDR3 is 14 residues long. Germline V gene lookup returns CDR1 SGHVS and CDR2 FQNEAQ. Trimming took off 6 bases at V and 5 bases at J, with 16 bases between the two ends. This chain's CDR3 is CASSLGGPGTEAFF. CDR3 bases: TGTGCCAGCAGTCTCGGGGGGCCCGGGACTGAAGCTTTCTTT.

The chain uses TRBV11-2 and TRBJ2-3, with D possibly matching TRBD1 (5 bases). CDR1 and CDR2 (germline): SGHAT, FQNNGV. CDR3 length: 16 amino acids. V was trimmed by 2 bases and J by 2 bases, leaving 14 bases between them. CDR3 DNA: TGTGCCAGCAGCTTACTAGTCGGCGGACACACAGATACGCAGTATTTT. Its protein product is CASSLLVGGHTDTQYF.

The chain links TRBV4-1 to TRBJ1-2; no reliable D call. The CDR3 has 15 residues. V was trimmed by 4 bases and J by 2 bases, leaving 14 bases between them. Germline V gives CDR1 MGHRA, CDR2 YSYEKL. CDR3 sequence: CASSLSSQGNYGYTF. CDR3 nucleotide sequence: TGCGCCAGCAGCCTGTCGTCGCAAGGAAACTATGGCTACACCTTC.

This sequence joins TRBV5-4 and TRBJ2-1; 7 bases map to TRBD1. The V gene's germline CDR1 is SGHNT and CDR2 YYREEE (reference sequence). This CDR3 has 13 residues. V shed 7 bases and J 8 bases; nucleotides not matched to a gene: 9. The CDR3 DNA reads as TGTGCCAGCCAGACAGGGTTGGGAGATGAGCAGTTCTTC. Protein sequence: CASQTGLGDEQFF.

The rearrangement links TRBV21-1 to TRBJ1-3; the table gives TRBD1 as D, unverified against the DNA. TRBV21-1 is described as a pseudogene. The CDR3 consists of 20 residues. The CDR3 protein is CASSPRGVLRGRVSGNTIYF. In DNA, the CDR3 is TGTGCCAGCAGCCCCCGTGGAGTTCTGAGGGGGCGAGTTTCTGGAAACACCATATATTTT.

The rearrangement joins TRBV11-2 to TRBJ2-1; 9 bases are shared with TRBD2. J lost 0 bases, V lost 7 bases, and 7 bases had no gene match. The V gene's germline CDR1 is SGHAT and CDR2 FQNNGV. This CDR3 comprises 16 residues. This CDR3 reads CASTPLAGSSYNEQFF. The CDR3 DNA reads TGTGCCAGCACCCCCCTAGCGGGAAGCTCCTACAATGAGCAGTTCTTC.

Written as DNA, the CDR3 is TGTGCCAGCAGCTTAAAGAGGAACTATGGCTACACCTTC. The encoded protein is CASSLKRNYGYTF. This sequence joins TRBV11-1 and TRBJ1-2; unclear D gene. V lost 2 bases to trimming and J lost 2 bases, with 6 bases between them. Germline CDR1 and CDR2: SGHAT and FQDESV (reference sequence). There are 13 residues in the CDR3.

The rearrangement joins TRBV28 to TRBJ2-5; 8 bases map to TRBD2. Germline V gene sequence: CDR1 MDHEN, CDR2 SYDVKM. The length of the CDR3 is 16 residues. V shed 3 bases, J shed 5 bases, and the junction held 11 bases outside the gene matches. The CDR3 nucleotides are TGTGCCAGCAGTTTTATAGCGGGACGTTTCGAGGAGACCCAGTACTTC. Its protein product is CASSFIAGRFEETQYF.

V is TRBV5-1 and J is TRBJ2-5, with 8 bases identical to TRBD1. This CDR3 comprises 16 residues. With V trimmed by 5 bases and J by 1 base, 10 bases remained unmatched. Per germline, CDR1 SGHRS and CDR2 YFSETQ. CDR3: CASRRGQGPPQETQYF. The CDR3 DNA is TGCGCCAGCAGGCGCGGACAGGGACCACCCCAAGAGACCCAGTACTTC. Filled out from reference TRBV5-1 and TRBJ2-5, the complete variable domain reads KAGVTQTPRYLIKTRGQQVTLSCSPISGHRSVSWYQQTPGQGLQFLFEYFSETQRNKGNFPGRFSGRQFSNSRSEMNVSTLELGDSALYLCASRRGQGPPQETQYFGPGTRLLVL.

This chain connects TRBV4-3 to TRBJ2-7, with TRBD2 matching over 7 bases. V was clipped by 4 bases and J by 1 base; unmatched bases: 7. The CDR3 has 15 residues. CDR1 is LGHNA, CDR2 YSLEER, per germline. The CDR3 DNA reads as TGCGCCAGCAGCCGGGATCCAGCGGGATCCTACGAGCAGTACTTC. Amino acid sequence: CASSRDPAGSYEQYF.